The present T cell receptor beta chain was sequenced within a study of metastatic and nonmetastatic thyroid tumors. With 4 bases removed from V and 0 bases from J, the gap between germline ends came to 15 bases. In germline, CDR1 is LGHDT, CDR2 YNNKEL (reference sequence). The CDR3 is made up of 16 amino acids. There are many counts of this clone. No patient had received any treatment before thyroid surgery. TCRdb re-called clones from the PCR reads using MiXCR. The data show over 35,000 clones, with about a sixth seen just once and around a tenth held by the top ten. The TCR sequence derives from a female donor with papillary thyroid cancer or a benign thyroid nodule (not recorded which). Some clones in this sample may be carry-over from other donors' samples. The chain couples TRBV3-1 to TRBJ1-1; D gene ambiguous. Sequenced material: tumor tissue. The DNA for the CDR3 is TGTGCCAGCAGCCCCCGAGGTTTGGCAGTGAACACTGAAGCTTTCTTT. This encodes CASSPRGLAVNTEAFF.